This T cell receptor beta chain was profiled in a study of blood T cell repertoires in COVID-19. Background on the study: Samples of COVID-19 (acute and convalescent) were obtained from the United States, Italy and Spain.

Those enrolled, adults aged 18 to 89 years, came from fewer than 25 US areas. Recovery among Cohort 3 donors was established by two negative PCRs, clearance, or symptom resolution. Per the study methods: Amplification from reference gene primers served as the basis for estimated nucleated cell counts. Measured with immunoSEQ multiplex PCR; TCRdb has only the in-frame clones, and not every one. From that table come the V and J calls and clone size; the DNA was used to work out D and trimming. This sample has about 330,000 clones, with 80% to 90% found just once. Sequencing was performed on PBMCs or T cells enriched from blood (not recorded which). The source is a man between 25 and 39 years old who had recovered from COVID-19.

DNA for the CDR3: TGTGCCACCAGTTTATACAATGAGCAGTTCTTC. Its translation is CATSLYNEQFF. The V and J genes are TRBV24-1 and TRBJ2-1, with unresolved D. Germline CDR1 KGHDR, CDR2 SFDVKD. V gave up 6 bases and J gave up 4 bases, with 3 bases separating them. The CDR3 has 11 residues.